This entry lists 7 T cell receptor beta chains sequenced from one sample in a study of T-cell memory formation after mild COVID-19. TCRdb called the 5' RACE reads again in MiXCR, with one record for every CDR3 protein. This repertoire shows hundreds of thousands of distinct CDR3 sequences, approximately 20% found once; its top ten account for roughly an eighth. Input material: PBMCs or a T cell subset sorted from them (not recorded which). The receptors were sampled from an adult woman who had mild COVID-19 (a few samples of this study predate the infection). Cell type and time point are not known.

CDR3 DNA: TGCGCCAGCAGCCCGGCGGACAGGGGTTTCGGCAATGAGCAGTTCTTC. Residues: CASSPADRGFGNEQFF. The chain joins TRBV5-1 to TRBJ2-1; 9 positions agree with TRBD1. The CDR3 has 16 residues. Germline lookup yields CDR1 SGHRS and CDR2 YFSETQ. V lost 4 bases and J lost 6; bases outside the gene matches: 11.

The gene calls are TRBV7-6 and TRBJ2-7, with D perhaps TRBD1 or TRBD2 (7 bases each). This CDR3 contains 15 residues. V lost 5 bases and J lost 5, with 19 bases in between. The germline CDR1 and CDR2 sequences are SGHVS and FNYEAQ. Here the CDR3 DNA reads TGTGCCAGCAGCCTCTTGGGAGGGGGCAGGGACGAGCAGTACTTC. It translates to CASSLLGGGRDEQYF.

The rearrangement links TRBV3-1 to TRBJ2-4; D ambiguous. The CDR3 length is 13 residues. The germline V gene has CDR1 LGHDT and CDR2 YNNKEL (reference sequence). V dropped 0 bases and J dropped 10 bases, with 10 bases sitting between them. This CDR3 reads CASSQDPQSIQYF. Written as DNA, the CDR3 is TGTGCCAGCAGCCAAGATCCACAGAGTATTCAGTACTTC.

The J gene is TRBJ2-7, the V gene TRBV4-3; 7 nucleotides agree with TRBD1. This CDR3 contains 15 residues. Per the germline V gene, CDR1 is LGHNA and CDR2 is YSLEER. The V gene end was trimmed by 2 bases and the J gene end by 7 bases; junction bases not matched to a gene: 11. The CDR3 loop is CASSQRQGESGEQYF. The CDR3 DNA reads TGCGCCAGCAGCCAAAGACAGGGAGAGAGTGGTGAGCAGTACTTC.

The gene calls are TRBV5-1 and TRBJ2-1; TRBD1 aligns across 9 bases. The CDR3 loop spans 14 amino acids. Germline CDR1 SGHRS, CDR2 YFSETQ. V was pared by 0 bases and J by 10 bases, with 5 bases of the junction left unmatched. The CDR3 coding sequence is TGCGCCAGCAGCTTGGGGACAGGGGTGAAGGAGCAGTTCTTC. It specifies CASSLGTGVKEQFF.

This sequence joins TRBV20-1 and TRBJ2-7; 9 nucleotides match TRBD2. The CDR3 spans 13 residues. Germline trimming cut 8 bases from V and 4 bases from J; bases unmatched to any gene: 9. Germline CDR1 reads DFQATT; CDR2 reads SNEGSKA (reference sequence). The CDR3 DNA sequence: TGCAGTATCTTTAGCGGGAGTGGATACGAGCAGTACTTC. Encoded protein: CSIFSGSGYEQYF.

V is TRBV3-1 and J is TRBJ2-1; D assignment may be TRBD1 or TRBD2 (6 bases each). Germline lookup yields CDR1 LGHDT and CDR2 YNNKEL (reference sequence). The CDR3 sequence is 16 residues long. The germline V and J ends were trimmed by 1 base and 3 bases, with 13 bases remaining between them. CDR3 DNA: TGTGCCAGCAGCCAAGTACGGGGGCTGCGCTACAATGAGCAGTTCTTC. Amino acid sequence: CASSQVRGLRYNEQFF.